The clone carrying this T cell receptor beta chain was seen a handful of times. The antigen is not known. This record belongs to a study of T cells after yellow fever vaccination. TCRdb processed the 5' RACE reads anew with MiXCR; each CDR3 protein has one entry. The sample carries hundreds of thousands of distinct CDR3 sequences, roughly 8.7% recorded once. Overall study findings and caveats: Primary-vaccination clones mostly resurfaced post-booster (96% CD4, roughly 87% CD8).

This CDR3 is 13 amino acids long. V gave up 5 bases and J gave up 4 bases; unmatched junction bases: 5. The V and J genes are TRBV12-3 or TRBV12-4 and TRBJ2-7; TRBD1 aligns across 7 bases. The sample was CD4+ T cells sorted from PBMCs, taken 5 days after the yellow fever booster vaccination. This receptor was taken from a man aged 18 to 29 who received the YFV17D yellow fever vaccine. In DNA form, the CDR3 reads TGTGCCAGCAGTCCGGGACAGCGATACGAGCAGTACTTC. It codes for CASSPGQRYEQYF.